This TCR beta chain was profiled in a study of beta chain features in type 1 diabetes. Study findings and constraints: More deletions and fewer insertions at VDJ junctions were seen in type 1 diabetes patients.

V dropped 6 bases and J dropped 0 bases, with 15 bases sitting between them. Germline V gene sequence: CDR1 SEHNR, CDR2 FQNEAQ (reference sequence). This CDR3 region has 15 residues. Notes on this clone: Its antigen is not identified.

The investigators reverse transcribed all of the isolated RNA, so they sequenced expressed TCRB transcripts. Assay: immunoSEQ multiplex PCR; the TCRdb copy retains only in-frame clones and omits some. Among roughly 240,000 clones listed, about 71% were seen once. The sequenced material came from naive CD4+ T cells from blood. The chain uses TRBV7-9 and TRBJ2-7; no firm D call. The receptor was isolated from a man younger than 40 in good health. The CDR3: CASRPALGLSYEQYF. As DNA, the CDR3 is TGTGCCAGCAGGCCTGCACTGGGCCTCTCCTACGAGCAGTACTTC.